These T cell receptor beta chains were read from a single sample in a study of blood T cell repertoires in COVID-19. The table came from immunoSEQ multiplex PCR; TCRdb's copy has only in-frame clones and leaves some out. The sample lists around 200,000 clones; 70% to 85% were seen once. Material for sequencing was peripheral blood. These receptor sequences come from a woman older than 75 with acute or convalescent COVID-19. CDR3s include the opening cysteine and the closing phenylalanine or tryptophan. A D gene is named only where the DNA matches it firmly. For some rows the clone size is stated as once, few or many, or as a class when expanded; others skip it.

size: -; D: -; J: TRBJ1-5; V: TRBV9; DNA: TGTGCCAGCAGCGTAGCTCCAGATAATCAGCCCCAGCATTTT; CDR3: CASSVAPDNQPQHF
size: -; D: -; J: TRBJ1-3; V: TRBV7-2; DNA: TGTGCCAGCAGCTTACTCCAGGCTGGAAACACCATATATTTT; CDR3: CASSLLQAGNTIYF
size: -; D: -; J: TRBJ1-5; V: TRBV19; DNA: TGTGCCACCCGGGAGGTCGGGGGGGACTATAGCAATCAGCCCCAGCATTTT; CDR3: CATREVGGDYSNQPQHF
size: once; D: TRBD1; J: TRBJ2-1; V: TRBV18; DNA: TGTGCCAGCTCAGTCGGACAGGGGTTTGGCAATGAGCAGTTCTTC; CDR3: CASSVGQGFGNEQFF
size: -; D: -; J: TRBJ1-5; V: TRBV5-8; DNA: TGTGCCACTTCTACAGGGACGGAAAGCAATCAGCCCCAGCATTTT; CDR3: CATSTGTESNQPQHF
size: -; D: -; J: TRBJ2-2; V: TRBV2; DNA: TGTGCCAGCAGTGAAAGGAGCTCAAGGACCGGGGAGCTGTTTTTT; CDR3: CASSERSSRTGELFF
size: once; D: TRBD1; J: TRBJ2-3; V: TRBV19; DNA: TGTGCCAGTAGTATAGACCGACAGGGAGAGTGGAGCACAGATACGCAGTATTTT; CDR3: CASSIDRQGEWSTDTQYF
size: -; D: -; J: TRBJ2-3; V: TRBV11-2; DNA: TGTGCCAGCAGCTTAGTAGGGGGTCCAACAACCACAGATACGCAGTATTTT; CDR3: CASSLVGGPTTTDTQYF
size: once; D: TRBD2; J: TRBJ2-1; V: TRBV15; DNA: TGTGCCACCAGCAGAGTAGAACTAGCGTCCCATGAGCAGTTCTTC; CDR3: CATSRVELASHEQFF
size: -; D: TRBD1; J: TRBJ1-4; V: TRBV4-2; DNA: TGTGCCAGCAGCGCCTGGACAGGGGGCGATGAAAAACTGTTTTTT; CDR3: CASSAWTGGDEKLFF